This T cell receptor (beta chain) was identified during a study of T-cell reconstitution after alpha-beta-depleted transplantation in children. V lost 0 bases and J 3 bases, leaving 12 bases between the germline ends. Germline V gene lookup returns CDR1 DFQATT and CDR2 SNEGSKA (reference sequence). This CDR3 contains 14 residues. Library preparation (for TCRbeta) was performed with unique molecular identifiers. Using its own MiXCR run on the PCR reads, TCRdb lists one record per CDR3 protein. The sample contains 450,000 to 500,000 distinct CDR3 sequences, about 12% of which appear only once. The sequence was collected from a human donor who donated a stem cell graft to a child with combined immunodeficiency. The chain recombines TRBV20-1 with TRBJ2-7, with D perhaps TRBD2 (6 bases). The input for sequencing was PBMCs from the stem cell graft donor, taken from the stem cell graft. For the CDR3, the DNA is TGCAGTGCTAGAGATTTGGAGGGATACTACGAGCAGTACTTC. Encoded protein: CSARDLEGYYEQYF.